The 10 T cell receptor beta chains listed next were all sequenced from one sample in a study of T-cell reconstitution after alpha-beta-depleted transplantation in children (dated by TCRdb to the mid-2010s). The library relied on PCR. TCRdb shows the sequencer as Illumina HiSeq 2500. To normalize quantification of the TCRbeta repertoire, the TCR libraries were built with molecular barcoding that relied on unique molecular identifiers. TCRdb itself trimmed the public reads at Q25 with fastp, ran MiXCR and retained productive beta chains. Records with the same CDR3 protein are collapsed into one entry carrying the most frequent genes and DNA. This sample comprises over 550,000 distinct CDR3 sequences, about 10% of them detected only once. The ten largest clonotypes hold 4% of the sample. Material: PBMCs from the stem cell graft donor, obtained from the stem cell graft. Receptors originate from a human donor who donated a stem cell graft to a child with acute myeloid leukemia.

This clonotype was counted between two and nine times. The chain recombines TRBV10-3 with TRBJ2-5; possibly TRBD2 for D (6 bases). Germline lookup yields CDR1 ENHRY and CDR2 SYGVKD. Trimming cost V 7 bases and J 5 bases, with 8 bases left between them. The CDR3 loop spans 11 amino acids. Here the CDR3 DNA reads TGTGCCATCAAGGAGGGGGAGACCCAGTACTTC. Protein product: CAIKEGETQYF.

V gene TRBV12-3 or TRBV12-4 combines with J gene TRBJ2-6, with D unclear. The CDR3 contains 14 residues. V was pared by 7 bases and J by 4 bases, with 11 bases between. The CDR3 loop is CASTDPAGANVLTF. The CDR3 DNA follows: TGTGCCAGCACCGACCCGGCCGGGGCCAACGTCCTGACTTTC.

The table lists this clonotype with a few counts. The genes are TRBV7-2 and TRBJ2-7; D perhaps matches TRBD2 (7 bases). Deletions cut 11 bases from V and 1 base from J, with 21 bases between. The CDR3 consists of 15 residues. Germline lookup yields CDR1 SGHTA and CDR2 FQGNSA. DNA of the CDR3: TGTGCCGTTACGGGGGGCGTCCCCTGGTCCTACGAGCAGTACTTC. The encoded protein is CAVTGGVPWSYEQYF.

This clonotype was observed a handful of times. The V call is TRBV12-3 or TRBV12-4, the J call TRBJ2-2, with D possibly being TRBD1 or TRBD2 (5 bases each). The CDR3 has 19 residues. V lost 6 bases and J 1 base, leaving 24 bases between the germline ends. The CDR3 sequence is CASSSLVGVSQKNTGELFF. In DNA form, the CDR3 reads TGTGCCAGCAGCTCCTTAGTGGGGGTTAGCCAGAAGAACACCGGGGAGCTGTTTTTT.

This clonotype has a count of ten or more. V gene TRBV7-2 combines with J gene TRBJ1-6; tentatively, D is TRBD1 (5 bases). CDR3 size: 16 residues. V lost 1 base and J 8 bases, leaving 15 bases between the germline ends. Looked up from germline, CDR1 is SGHTA and CDR2 is FQGNSA. CDR3 bases: TGTGCCAGCAGCTTAGGGCAGGGCGCATGGGATTCACCCCTCCACTTT. Its protein product is CASSLGQGAWDSPLHF.

The table lists this clonotype with a few counts. This sequence joins TRBV3-1 and TRBJ2-7; D is uncertain. V was cut by 1 base and J by 6 bases, with 16 bases left in between. This CDR3 spans 15 amino acids. Germline V gene data show CDR1 as LGHDT and CDR2 as YNNKEL (reference sequence). The CDR3 coding sequence is TGTGCCAGCAGCCAAGGGTCAGCTAGAGGCGGCGAGCAGTACTTC. Amino acids: CASSQGSARGGEQYF.

The chain is built from TRBV11-3 and TRBJ2-3, with 9 bases that match TRBD2. Germline V CDR1 and CDR2: SGHNT, YENEEA. J lost 2 bases, V lost 1 base, and 4 bases had no gene match. The CDR3 consists of 16 residues. CDR3 bases: TGTGCCAGCAGCTTAGGACTAGCGGAGCACACAGATACGCAGTATTTT. This sequence encodes CASSLGLAEHTDTQYF.

V is TRBV20-1 and J is TRBJ2-5; D gene unclear. Germline CDR1 is DFQATT and CDR2 is SNEGSKA (reference sequence). This CDR3 region has 13 residues. Trimming pared 3 bases from V and 1 base from J, leaving 9 bases between. The CDR3 loop reads CSASQGPQETQYF. CDR3 sequence (DNA): TGCAGTGCTAGCCAAGGTCCCCAAGAGACCCAGTACTTC.

This clonotype was counted ten times or more. The chain employs TRBV29-1 and TRBJ2-5; D is uncertain. The germline V and J ends were trimmed by 5 bases and 5 bases, with 12 bases remaining between them. The CDR3 has 12 residues. CDR1 and CDR2 from the germline V gene are SQVTM and ANQGSEA. This CDR3 is CSVSLARETQYF. CDR3 DNA sequence: TGCAGCGTTTCTTTGGCTCGCGAGACCCAGTACTTC.

The chain links TRBV7-2 to TRBJ2-7; D ambiguous. In germline, CDR1 is SGHTA, CDR2 FQGNSA. This CDR3 comprises 9 residues. The V gene lost 10 bases and the J gene lost 12 bases, with 13 bases spanning the gap. In DNA form, the CDR3 reads TGTGCCACCCGAGAAGGATGGTACTTC. This codes for CATREGWYF.